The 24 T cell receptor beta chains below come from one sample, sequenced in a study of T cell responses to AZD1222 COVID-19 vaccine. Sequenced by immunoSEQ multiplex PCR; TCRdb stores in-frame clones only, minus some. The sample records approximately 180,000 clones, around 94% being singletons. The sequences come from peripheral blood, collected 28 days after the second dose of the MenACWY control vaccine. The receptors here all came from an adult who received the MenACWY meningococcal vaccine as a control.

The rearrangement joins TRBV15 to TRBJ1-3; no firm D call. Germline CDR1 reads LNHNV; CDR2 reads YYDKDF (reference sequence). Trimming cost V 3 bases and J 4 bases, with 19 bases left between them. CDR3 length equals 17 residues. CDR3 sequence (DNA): TGTGCCACCAGCAGGAGTTCTCCGGCGGCAACAGGAAACACCATATATTTT. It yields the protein CATSRSSPAATGNTIYF.

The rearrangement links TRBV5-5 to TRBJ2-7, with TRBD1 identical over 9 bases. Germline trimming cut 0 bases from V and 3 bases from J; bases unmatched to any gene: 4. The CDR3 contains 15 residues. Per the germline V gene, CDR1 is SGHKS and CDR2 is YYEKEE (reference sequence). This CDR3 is CASSLAPGQGYEQYF. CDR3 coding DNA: TGTGCCAGCAGCTTGGCCCCGGGACAGGGCTACGAGCAGTACTTC.

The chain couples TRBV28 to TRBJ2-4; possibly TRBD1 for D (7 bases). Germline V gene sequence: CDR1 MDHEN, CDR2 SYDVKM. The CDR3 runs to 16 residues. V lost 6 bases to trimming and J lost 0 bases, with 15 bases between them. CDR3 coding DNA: TGTGCCAGCAGAGCCAGGGGGGTCGAAGCCAAAAACATTCAGTACTTC. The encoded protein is CASRARGVEAKNIQYF. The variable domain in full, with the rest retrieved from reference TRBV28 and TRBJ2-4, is DVKVTQSSRYLVKRTGEKVFLECVQDMDHENMFWYRQDPGLGLRLIYFSYDVKMKEKGDIPEGYSVSREKKERFSLILESASTNQTSMYLCASRARGVEAKNIQYFGAGTRLSVL.

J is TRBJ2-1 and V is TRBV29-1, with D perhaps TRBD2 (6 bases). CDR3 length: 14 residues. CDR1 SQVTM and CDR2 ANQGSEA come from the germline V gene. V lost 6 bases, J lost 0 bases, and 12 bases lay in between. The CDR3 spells CSVEGGGSYNEQFF. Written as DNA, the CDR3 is TGCAGCGTGGAGGGCGGCGGCTCCTACAATGAGCAGTTCTTC.

The DNA for the CDR3 is TGTGCCAGCAGCCCGGCGGTCCGAAGCACAGATACGCAGTATTTT. Translated: CASSPAVRSTDTQYF. The rearrangement links TRBV5-6 to TRBJ2-3; D gene unclear. From germline, CDR1 is SGHDT and CDR2 YYEEEE. Trimming stripped 4 bases from V and 0 bases from J, with 12 bases between. There are 15 residues in the CDR3.

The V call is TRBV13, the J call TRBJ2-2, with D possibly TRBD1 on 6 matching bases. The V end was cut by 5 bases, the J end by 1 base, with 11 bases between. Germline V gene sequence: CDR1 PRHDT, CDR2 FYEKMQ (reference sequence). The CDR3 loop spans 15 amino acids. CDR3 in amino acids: CASSPTGMNTGELFF. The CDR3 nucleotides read TGTGCCAGCAGCCCTACAGGGATGAACACCGGGGAGCTGTTTTTT.

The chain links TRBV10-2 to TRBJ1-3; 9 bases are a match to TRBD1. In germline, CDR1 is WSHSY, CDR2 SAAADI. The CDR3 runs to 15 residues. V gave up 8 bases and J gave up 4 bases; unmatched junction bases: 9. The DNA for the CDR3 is TGCGCCAGCTTTCCAGGACAGGGGTACGGAAACACCATATATTTT. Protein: CASFPGQGYGNTIYF.

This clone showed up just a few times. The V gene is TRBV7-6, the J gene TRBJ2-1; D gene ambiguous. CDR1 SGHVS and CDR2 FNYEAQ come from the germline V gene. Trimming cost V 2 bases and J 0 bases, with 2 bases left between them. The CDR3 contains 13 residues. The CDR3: CASSLSSYNEQFF. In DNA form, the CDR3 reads TGTGCCAGCAGCTTAAGCTCCTACAATGAGCAGTTCTTC.

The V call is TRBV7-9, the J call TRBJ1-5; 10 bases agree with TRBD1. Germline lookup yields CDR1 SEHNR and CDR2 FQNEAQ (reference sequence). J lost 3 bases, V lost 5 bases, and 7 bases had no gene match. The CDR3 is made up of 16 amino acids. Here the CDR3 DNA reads TGTGCCAGCAGCCCGGCGGGACAGGGGAACAATCAGCCCCAGCATTTT. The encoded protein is CASSPAGQGNNQPQHF.

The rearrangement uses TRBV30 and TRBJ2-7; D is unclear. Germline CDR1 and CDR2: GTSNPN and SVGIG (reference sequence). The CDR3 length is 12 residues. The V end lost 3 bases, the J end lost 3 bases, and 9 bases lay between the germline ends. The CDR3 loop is CAWRDRNYEQYF. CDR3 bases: TGTGCCTGGAGGGACCGGAACTACGAGCAGTACTTC.

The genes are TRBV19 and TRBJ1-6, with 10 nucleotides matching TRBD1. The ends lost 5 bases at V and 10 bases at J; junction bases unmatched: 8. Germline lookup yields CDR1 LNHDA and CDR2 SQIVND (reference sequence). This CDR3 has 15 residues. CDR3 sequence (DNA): TGTGCCAGTAGTGCATCCGGGACAGGGGTCTCACCCCTCCACTTT. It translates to CASSASGTGVSPLHF.

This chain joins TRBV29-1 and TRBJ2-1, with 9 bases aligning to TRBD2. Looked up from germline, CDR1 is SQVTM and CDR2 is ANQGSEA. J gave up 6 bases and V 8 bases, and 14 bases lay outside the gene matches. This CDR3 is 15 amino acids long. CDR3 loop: CSMRGGLAGSNEQFF. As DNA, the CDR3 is TGCAGCATGCGAGGTGGGCTAGCGGGAAGCAATGAGCAGTTCTTC.

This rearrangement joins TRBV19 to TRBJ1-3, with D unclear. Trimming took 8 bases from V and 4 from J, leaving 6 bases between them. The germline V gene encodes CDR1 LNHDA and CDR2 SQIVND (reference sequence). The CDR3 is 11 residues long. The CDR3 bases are TGTGCCAGTCACGCCGGAAACACCATATATTTT. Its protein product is CASHAGNTIYF.

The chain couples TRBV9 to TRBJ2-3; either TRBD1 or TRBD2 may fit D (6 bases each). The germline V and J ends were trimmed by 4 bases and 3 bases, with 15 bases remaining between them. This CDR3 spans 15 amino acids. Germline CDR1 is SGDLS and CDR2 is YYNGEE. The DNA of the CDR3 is TGTGCCAGCAGCCCTAGGGGGGCCAGGACAGATACGCAGTATTTT. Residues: CASSPRGARTDTQYF.

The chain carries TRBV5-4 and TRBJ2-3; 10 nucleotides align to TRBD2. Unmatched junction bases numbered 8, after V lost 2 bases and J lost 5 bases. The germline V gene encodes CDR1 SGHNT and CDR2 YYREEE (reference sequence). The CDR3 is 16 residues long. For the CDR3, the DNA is TGTGCCAGCAGCTTTCAGGCTAGCGGGAGTGGAGATACGCAGTATTTT. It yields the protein CASSFQASGSGDTQYF.

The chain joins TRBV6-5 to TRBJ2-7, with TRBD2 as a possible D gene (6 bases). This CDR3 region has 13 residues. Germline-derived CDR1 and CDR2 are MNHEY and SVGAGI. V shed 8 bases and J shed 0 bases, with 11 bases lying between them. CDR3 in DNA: TGTGCCAGCGGAGCGGACTACTCCTACGAGCAGTACTTC. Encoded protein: CASGADYSYEQYF.

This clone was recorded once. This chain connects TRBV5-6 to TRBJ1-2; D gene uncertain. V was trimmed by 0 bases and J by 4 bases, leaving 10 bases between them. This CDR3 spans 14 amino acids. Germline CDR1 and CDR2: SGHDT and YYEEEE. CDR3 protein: CASSLVSSSYGYTF. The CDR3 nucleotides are TGTGCCAGCAGCTTGGTTAGTTCCAGCTATGGCTACACCTTC. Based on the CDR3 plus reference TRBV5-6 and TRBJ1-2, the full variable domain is DAGVTQSPTHLIKTRGQQVTLRCSPKSGHDTVSWYQQALGQGPQFIFQYYEEEERQRGNFPDRFSGHQFPNYSSELNVNALLLGDSALYLCASSLVSSSYGYTFGSGTRLTVV.

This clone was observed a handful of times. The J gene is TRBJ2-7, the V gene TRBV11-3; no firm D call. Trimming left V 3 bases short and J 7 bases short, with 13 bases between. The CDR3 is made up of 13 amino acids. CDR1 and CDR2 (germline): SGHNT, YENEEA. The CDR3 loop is CASSFGPLGEQYF. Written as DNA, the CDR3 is TGTGCCAGCAGCTTCGGCCCCTTGGGGGAGCAGTACTTC.

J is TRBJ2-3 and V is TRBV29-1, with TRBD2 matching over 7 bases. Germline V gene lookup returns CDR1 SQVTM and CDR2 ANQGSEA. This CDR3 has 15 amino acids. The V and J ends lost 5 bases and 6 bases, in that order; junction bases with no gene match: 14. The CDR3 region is CSVKPSGGGSDTQYF. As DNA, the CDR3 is TGCAGCGTTAAGCCTAGCGGAGGAGGTTCGGATACGCAGTATTTT.

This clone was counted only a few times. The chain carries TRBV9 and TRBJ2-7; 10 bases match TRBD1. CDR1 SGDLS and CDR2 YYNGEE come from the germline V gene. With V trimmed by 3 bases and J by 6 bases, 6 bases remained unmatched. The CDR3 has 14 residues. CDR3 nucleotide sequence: TGTGCCAGCAGCGCCTGGGACAGGGGAGGCGAGCAGTACTTC. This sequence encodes CASSAWDRGGEQYF.

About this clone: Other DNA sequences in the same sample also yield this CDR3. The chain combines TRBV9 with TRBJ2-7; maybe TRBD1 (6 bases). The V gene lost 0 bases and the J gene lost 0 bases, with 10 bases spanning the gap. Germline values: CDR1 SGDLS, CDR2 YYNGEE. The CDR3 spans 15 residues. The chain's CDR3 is CASSVAGGGSYEQYF. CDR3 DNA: TGTGCCAGCAGCGTAGCTGGGGGCGGCTCCTACGAGCAGTACTTC.

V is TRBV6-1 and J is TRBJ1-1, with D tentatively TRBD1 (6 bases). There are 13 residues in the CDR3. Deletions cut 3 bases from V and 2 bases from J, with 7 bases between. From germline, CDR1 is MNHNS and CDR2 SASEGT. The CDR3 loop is CASSEGQNTEAFF. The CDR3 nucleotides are TGTGCCAGCAGTGAGGGACAAAACACTGAAGCTTTCTTT.

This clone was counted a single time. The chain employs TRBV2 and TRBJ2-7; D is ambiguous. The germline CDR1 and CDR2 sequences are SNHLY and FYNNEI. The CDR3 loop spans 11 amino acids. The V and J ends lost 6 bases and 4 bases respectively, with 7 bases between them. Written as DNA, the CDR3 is TGTGCCAGCAGAGGGTTGTACGAGCAGTACTTC. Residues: CASRGLYEQYF.

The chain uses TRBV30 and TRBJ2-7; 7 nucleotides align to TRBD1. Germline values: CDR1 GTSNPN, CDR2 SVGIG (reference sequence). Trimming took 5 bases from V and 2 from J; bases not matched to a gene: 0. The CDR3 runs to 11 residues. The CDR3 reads CAWGTAYEQYF. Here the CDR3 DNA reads TGTGCCTGGGGGACAGCCTACGAGCAGTACTTC.